This T cell receptor beta chain was sequenced for a study of blood T cell repertoires in COVID-19. Across the whole study: Acute and convalescent COVID-19 specimens originated in the United States, Italy and Spain. T cells, B-cell-depleted T cells, or PBMCs provided the cDNA or gDNA that served as material.

Authors' analysis steps: For nucleated cells, counts were estimated from reference gene primer amplification. Generated by immunoSEQ multiplex PCR, the TCRdb table keeps only in-frame clones and is missing some. Clonal size and the V and J genes are those of that table, whereas D and trimming came from the DNA. The sample lists some 80,000 clones, 75% to 90% seen once, with 18% in the top ten. In germline, CDR1 is ENHRY, CDR2 SYGVKD. The CDR3 loop spans 14 amino acids. The trim removed 6 bases at V and 1 base at J, leaving 5 bases unmatched. The chain recombines TRBV10-3 with TRBJ1-1; TRBD1 matches 7 bases. Specimen: peripheral blood. The clonotype originates from a human donor in a cohort sampled during active COVID-19. CDR3 sequence (DNA): TGTGCCATCAGGTTGACAGGGCAGAACACTGAAGCTTTCTTT. This codes for CAIRLTGQNTEAFF.